What follows describes a single T cell receptor beta chain. Its antigen remains unidentified. This CDR3 contains 13 residues. CDR1 is MNHNS, CDR2 SASEGT, per germline. The junction had 8 bases not matched to a gene; V was cut back by 10 bases and J by 7 bases. Primers: 60 Vbeta forward and 13 Jbeta reverse. Only in-frame clones appear in the TCRdb table, and some are missing; sequencing was by immunoSEQ multiplex PCR. The sample holds some 170,000 clones, roughly 71% seen once. These data originate in a study of cytomegalovirus exposure and HLA in healthy donors. Across the study: The roughly 100 million unique TCR beta sequences, from roughly 180 million T cells, were found by an earlier analysis.

Findings and caveats of the study: With further analysis later on, most CMV-associated TCR beta chains appeared HLA-restricted. Sequence variants that were highly shared formed a cluster that was likely a sequencing artifact. A missense variant in DCLRE1C was later tied to TCR beta V- and J-gene trimming.

This chain uses TRBV6-1 with TRBJ1-5, with TRBD1 identical over 9 bases. Material: PBMCs. This TCR came from a woman aged 45 to 65 in good health and CMV-seropositive. The CDR3 here is CATERTGAQPQHF. The CDR3 DNA is TGTGCCACCGAGCGGACAGGGGCACAGCCCCAGCATTTT.